This TCR beta chain was found in a study of T cell responses to AZD1222 COVID-19 vaccine. Study findings and constraints: Distributed over spike, vaccine-associated CD4 TCRs predominated at 160-218 and 743-854.

Sequenced by immunoSEQ multiplex PCR; TCRdb stores in-frame clones only, minus some. Counted here are under 95,000 clones, around 85% occurring once; the ten biggest clones make up more than 9%. As for this clone: The antigen is undetermined.

CDR1 is SGHRS, CDR2 YFSETQ, per germline. With 0 bases clipped from V and 13 bases from J, the junction kept 6 bases outside the gene matches. The CDR3 sequence is 12 residues long. This clonotype was sampled from an adult who received the AZD1222 COVID-19 vaccine. V usage is TRBV5-1 and J usage is TRBJ2-5, with TRBD1 identical over 7 bases. This material consisted of peripheral blood, taken 28 days after the second AZD1222 dose. CDR3 sequence reads: CASSLDRDSWYF. CDR3 DNA sequence: TGCGCCAGCAGCTTGGACAGGGACAGCTGGTACTTC.